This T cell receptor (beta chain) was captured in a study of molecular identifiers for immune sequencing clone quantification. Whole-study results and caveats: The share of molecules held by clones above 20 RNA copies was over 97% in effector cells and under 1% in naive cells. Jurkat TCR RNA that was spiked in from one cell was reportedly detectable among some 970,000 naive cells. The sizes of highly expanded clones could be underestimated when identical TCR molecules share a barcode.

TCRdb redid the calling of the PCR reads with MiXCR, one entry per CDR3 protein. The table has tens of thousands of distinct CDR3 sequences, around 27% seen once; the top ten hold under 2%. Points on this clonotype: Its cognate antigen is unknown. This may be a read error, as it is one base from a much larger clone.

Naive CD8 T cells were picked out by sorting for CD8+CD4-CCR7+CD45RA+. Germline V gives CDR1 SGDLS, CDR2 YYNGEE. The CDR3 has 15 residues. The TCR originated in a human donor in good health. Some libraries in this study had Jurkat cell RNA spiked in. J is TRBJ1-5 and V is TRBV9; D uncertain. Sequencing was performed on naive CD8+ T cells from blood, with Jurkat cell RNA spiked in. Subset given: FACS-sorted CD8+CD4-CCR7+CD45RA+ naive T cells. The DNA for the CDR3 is TGTGTCAGCAGCGAGGGTGTGAGCAGCAATCAGCCCCAGCATTTT. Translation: CVSSEGVSSNQPQHF.